This T cell receptor (beta chain) was sequenced during a study of neoadjuvant anti-PD-1 for oral cavity cancer. Looking at the study overall: Non-progressing patients received a fourth nivolumab dose near day 43, then surgery on days 50-56.

CDR1 and CDR2 from the germline V gene are SGHNT and YENEEA. The CDR3 covers 12 residues. With 3 bases removed from V and 0 bases from J, the gap between germline ends came to 3 bases. Blood cells were analyzed directly, without culture or expansion. Study results and limitations: With three patients per group, TCR findings need larger cohorts.

PBMC libraries mostly used 400 to 550 ng of input genomic DNA, with six replicates per sample. Clones were read by immunoSEQ multiplex PCR, and TCRdb kept only the in-frame ones, dropping some. In the table there are approximately 13,000 clones, over 55% of which are singletons. In the case of this clone: Its antigen is unidentified.

The sample in question was PBMCs, obtained before nivolumab (anti-PD-1) treatment. This chain uses TRBV11-3 with TRBJ2-7; D remains ambiguous. This sequence originates from a person aged 35-79 years with oral cavity squamous cell carcinoma. CDR3 nucleotides: TGTGCCAGCAGCTTGGGCTCCTACGAGCAGTACTTC. Protein sequence: CASSLGSYEQYF.